This T cell receptor (beta chain) was recorded in a study of blood T cell repertoires in COVID-19. The overall study: Acute-phase and convalescent COVID-19 samples originated in the United States, Italy and Spain.

In the study's own analysis: Counts of nucleated cells, estimated from reference gene primer amplification, were obtained. The protocol was immunoSEQ multiplex PCR, while the TCRdb copy is restricted to in-frame clones and leaves out a portion. V and J calls and clone size are as listed in that table; D and trimming were resolved from the DNA. The table records 250,000 to 300,000 clones, 82% of them present only once. With 4 bases removed from V and 7 bases from J, the gap between germline ends came to 11 bases. The CDR3 length is 12 residues. Germline V gene sequence: CDR1 SGHAT, CDR2 FQNNGV. This TCR derives from a middle-aged man who had been exposed to COVID-19. Sequenced sample: PBMCs or T cells enriched from blood (not recorded which). The chain is built from TRBV11-2 and TRBJ2-7, with D possibly TRBD2 on 5 matching bases. In DNA form, the CDR3 reads TGTGCCAGCAGCTCACCCCCGGGGGAGCAGTACTTC. Protein product: CASSSPPGEQYF.